This is a list of T cell receptor beta chains from one sample in a study of long-term antiretroviral therapy in people with HIV. Repertoires were generated with immunoSEQ multiplex PCR, while TCRdb's copy carries only in-frame clones and drops some. This sample yields around 26,000 clones, of which over 75% are seen a single time; 5.5% belongs to the top ten. Sequencing used unsorted PBMCs, obtained 1.1 years before starting antiretroviral therapy. Receptor source: a woman aged 30 to 39 with HIV. The CDR3 runs from the conserved cysteine through the conserved F or W. Fields, in order: V gene, D gene, clone size, J gene, CDR3 DNA, CDR3 protein. The D gene is left open where the match is weak. The listing skips clone size in some rows; elsewhere it reads once, few, many or a size class.

TRBV18	NA	few	TRBJ2-3	TGTGCCAGCTCACCACCGTCGACAGATACGCAGTATTTT	CASSPPSTDTQYF
TRBV5-5	NA	once	TRBJ2-1	TGTGCCAGCAGCTTGGAGGGGGAGCAGTTCTTC	CASSLEGEQFF
TRBV6-1	NA	NA	TRBJ1-2	TGTGCCAGCCGTGAAACTTTATCCGGCATCTATGGCTACACCTTC	CASRETLSGIYGYTF
TRBV10-3	TRBD2	NA	TRBJ2-1	TGTGCCATCACTGAAGGGACTAATTACAATGAGCAGTTCTTC	CAITEGTNYNEQFF
TRBV5-1	TRBD2	NA	TRBJ2-5	TGCGCCAGCAGCTTGGGACTAGCGGTACAAGAGACCCAGTACTTC	CASSLGLAVQETQYF
TRBV27	NA	NA	TRBJ1-4	TGTGCCAGCAGTTTATCATACGGAAGGGGGGCAGAAAAACTGTTTTTT	CASSLSYGRGAEKLFF
TRBV2	TRBD1	few	TRBJ1-5	TGTGCCAGCAGTGAGGTGGAGGGGGCGAATGCCCAGCATTTT	CASSEVEGANAQHF
TRBV15	NA	NA	TRBJ1-2	TGTGCCACCAGCGTACAGGGCGCTGGCTATGGCTACACCTTC	CATSVQGAGYGYTF
TRBV4-1	TRBD1	NA	TRBJ2-3	TGCGCCAGCAGCCTGAGGCAGGGGGCATCAGATACGCAGTATTTT	CASSLRQGASDTQYF
TRBV7-9	NA	NA	TRBJ1-1	TGTGCCAGCAGCCCCGGGGGTGAAGCTTTCTTT	CASSPGGEAFF
TRBV18	TRBD1	NA	TRBJ2-3	TGTGCCAGCTCACGGGACAGGGGTGGTACGCAGTATTTT	CASSRDRGGTQYF
TRBV10-3	TRBD1	NA	TRBJ2-1	TGTGCCATCACAAGGGGCAGGGGGTATTTTAATGAGCAGTTCTTC	CAITRGRGYFNEQFF
TRBV5-1	NA	NA	TRBJ2-2	TGCGCCAGCAGCTTGGGAGGCGGGGAGCTGTTTTTT	CASSLGGGELFF
TRBV15	NA	NA	TRBJ1-5	TGTGCCACCAGCAGAGACAGGGGACGTCAGCCCCAGCATTTT	CATSRDRGRQPQHF
TRBV27	TRBD1	NA	TRBJ2-7	TGTGCCAGCAGTTCAGCGACAGGGTTCTACGAGCAGTACTTC	CASSSATGFYEQYF
TRBV5-5	NA	NA	TRBJ1-1	TGTGCCAGCAGAACTACCTACGCCACAAACACTGAAGCTTTCTTT	CASRTTYATNTEAFF
TRBV19	NA	few	TRBJ2-2	TGTGCCAGTATGGCAGGGGAAGGAACCGGGGAGCTGTTTTTT	CASMAGEGTGELFF
TRBV5-1	NA	NA	TRBJ1-2	TGCGCCAGCAGCCGAGAGCCGTGGGCGACAGGTTCTAATGGCTACACCTTC	CASSREPWATGSNGYTF
TRBV19	TRBD2	NA	TRBJ2-1	TGTGCCAGTAGTATGGGGCTAGCGGGGGGGGATGAGCAGTTCTTC	CASSMGLAGGDEQFF
TRBV9	NA	few	TRBJ1-1	TGTGCCAGCAGCGTCGGGGTGGGAAACACTGAAGCTTTCTTT	CASSVGVGNTEAFF
TRBV5-1	NA	once	TRBJ2-5	TGCGCCAGCAGCTTGGAGGCCGTGGAGGGGCTGACCCAGTACTTC	CASSLEAVEGLTQYF
TRBV7-9	NA	NA	TRBJ1-4	TGTGCCAGCAGCTCGGGGGGCATGGCCGGGGGTGAAAAACTGTTTTTT	CASSSGGMAGGEKLFF
TRBV18	NA	once	TRBJ2-3	TGTGCCAGCTCGAGCACAGATACGCAGTATTTT	CASSSTDTQYF
TRBV27	NA	NA	TRBJ2-5	TGTGCCAGCAGTTTATTTCCGGGGGCCGGATGGACCCAGTACTTC	CASSLFPGAGWTQYF
TRBV7-3	NA	few	TRBJ1-2	TGTGCCAGCAGCACAACCGGGACCGGGAGTGGCTACACCTTC	CASSTTGTGSGYTF
TRBV5-1	NA	NA	TRBJ2-1	TGCGCCAGCAGCTTGGTCCAGAGCTCCTACAATGAGCAGTTCTTC	CASSLVQSSYNEQFF
TRBV9	NA	NA	TRBJ2-3	TGTGCCAGCAGCGTAGAGGGGGGGGTACCAGATACGCAGTATTTT	CASSVEGGVPDTQYF
TRBV25-1	NA	NA	TRBJ1-1	TGTGCCAGCAGTGAATATGTTGTTGGGAACACTGAAGCTTTCTTT	CASSEYVVGNTEAFF
TRBV27	TRBD1	once	TRBJ1-2	TGTGCCAGCGGAGTCCCGGGACAGGGCTATGGCTACACCTTC	CASGVPGQGYGYTF
TRBV30	NA	NA	TRBJ2-2	TGTGCCCATAGGGGTCGGGACACCGGGGAGCTGTTTTTT	CAHRGRDTGELFF
TRBV2	NA	once	TRBJ2-6	TGTGCCAGCAGTGCATCTTTAGCCAACGTCCTGACTTTC	CASSASLANVLTF
TRBV2	NA	NA	TRBJ2-3	TGTGCCAGCAGTGAAGGAAGGGGACGCACAGATACGCAGTATTTT	CASSEGRGRTDTQYF
TRBV27	NA	NA	TRBJ1-4	TGTGCCAGCAGGGGAATCTCTACCACAACTAATGAAAAACTGTTTTTT	CASRGISTTTNEKLFF
TRBV5-1	TRBD1	few	TRBJ1-2	TGCGCCAGCAGCTCCACCGGGACAGGGGACGGCTACACCTTC	CASSSTGTGDGYTF
TRBV5-6	NA	NA	TRBJ2-5	TGTGCCAGCAGCTTCGGGGCTTCGGAGACCCAGTACTTC	CASSFGASETQYF
TRBV27	NA	NA	TRBJ1-6	TGTGCCAGCAGTTTACGGTTCAGTAGCTCCTATAATTCACCCCTCCACTTT	CASSLRFSSSYNSPLHF
TRBV29-1	NA	NA	TRBJ1-1	TGCAGCGTTCAACCGGGACATCGGAACACTGAAGCTTTCTTT	CSVQPGHRNTEAFF
TRBV5-1	NA	NA	TRBJ2-5	TGCGCCAGCAGCTTGGGAGTAGAGACCCAGTACTTC	CASSLGVETQYF
TRBV7-9	NA	few	TRBJ2-5	TGTGCCAGCAGCTCGTACCAAGAGACCCAGTACTTC	CASSSYQETQYF
TRBV11-2	NA	NA	TRBJ1-4	TGTGCCAGCAGCTTAGGGGCTGGGGTACTGTTTTTT	CASSLGAGVLFF
TRBV14	TRBD1	NA	TRBJ1-1	TGTGCCAGCAGCCGACAGGGTGTAACTGAAGCTTTCTTT	CASSRQGVTEAFF
TRBV6-1	NA	NA	TRBJ2-2	TGTGCCAGCAGTGAAAGGGTTACAGGCCACGGGGAGCTGTTTTTT	CASSERVTGHGELFF